This T cell receptor beta chain derives from a study of T cell responses to AZD1222 COVID-19 vaccine. Clones were read by immunoSEQ multiplex PCR, and TCRdb kept only the in-frame ones, dropping some. The repertoire holds approximately 45,000 clones, about 87% seen once, with around 1.1% in the top ten. V lost 4 bases, J lost 6 bases, and 17 bases lay in between. CDR3 length: 14 residues. Germline loops: CDR1 SGHRS, CDR2 YFSETQ. Source: peripheral blood, taken 28 days after the second AZD1222 dose. The clonotype comes from an adult who received the AZD1222 COVID-19 vaccine. V is TRBV5-1 and J is TRBJ2-7, with TRBD1 as a possible D gene (5 bases). The CDR3 DNA reads TGCGCCAGCAGCGACCTTAAAGGGGCTGGCGAGCAGTACTTC. It is translated as CASSDLKGAGEQYF. The entire variable domain, with the rest obtained from reference TRBV5-1 and TRBJ2-7, is as follows: KAGVTQTPRYLIKTRGQQVTLSCSPISGHRSVSWYQQTPGQGLQFLFEYFSETQRNKGNFPGRFSGRQFSNSRSEMNVSTLELGDSALYLCASSDLKGAGEQYFGPGTRLTVT.